This is a list of T cell receptor beta chains from one sample in a study of CD8+ T cells in alopecia areata. The protocol was immunoSEQ multiplex PCR, while the TCRdb copy is restricted to in-frame clones and leaves out a portion. The table records about 250,000 clones, 60% of them present only once. Sequencing used CD4+ T cells sorted from blood, obtained at roughly week 53, from a patient treated with tofacitinib. The receptors were sampled from a human donor with alopecia areata. Each CDR3 is given with its conserved first and last residue. Each record gives: clone size, J gene, V gene, D gene, CDR3 protein, CDR3 DNA. A D gene is named only where the DNA matches it firmly. Not all rows give a size; the values are once, few, many and, for expanded clones, a class.

clone_size: NA
j_call: TRBJ2-6
v_call: TRBV30
d_call: NA
cdr3_aa: CAWSGLAGANVLTF
cdr3_nt: TGTGCCTGGAGTGGACTGGCTGGGGCCAACGTCCTGACTTTC

clone_size: NA
j_call: TRBJ1-4
v_call: TRBV29-1
d_call: NA
cdr3_aa: CSALPGDGEKLFF
cdr3_nt: TGCAGCGCCCTTCCGGGGGACGGTGAAAAACTGTTTTTT

clone_size: many
j_call: TRBJ2-2
v_call: TRBV11-2
d_call: NA
cdr3_aa: CASSSPRGTGELFF
cdr3_nt: TGTGCCAGCAGCTCCCCTCGTGGCACCGGGGAGCTGTTTTTT

clone_size: few
j_call: TRBJ1-6
v_call: TRBV5-5
d_call: NA
cdr3_aa: CASSWADAGTNSPLHF
cdr3_nt: TGTGCCAGCAGCTGGGCCGATGCGGGGACCAATTCACCCCTCCACTTT

clone_size: NA
j_call: TRBJ1-2
v_call: TRBV29-1
d_call: NA
cdr3_aa: CSVNRQDYGYTF
cdr3_nt: TGCAGCGTTAACAGGCAGGACTATGGCTACACCTTC

clone_size: few
j_call: TRBJ2-2
v_call: TRBV30
d_call: TRBD1
cdr3_aa: CAWRTGVTGELFF
cdr3_nt: TGTGCCTGGCGGACAGGGGTCACCGGGGAGCTGTTTTTT

clone_size: NA
j_call: TRBJ2-3
v_call: TRBV5-1
d_call: NA
cdr3_aa: CASSLAGVGDTQYF
cdr3_nt: TGCGCCAGCAGCTTGGCCGGGGTGGGAGATACGCAGTATTTT

clone_size: NA
j_call: TRBJ2-7
v_call: TRBV12-2
d_call: NA
cdr3_aa: CASLRPAGGSSYEQYF
cdr3_nt: TGTGCAAGTCTCCGCCCGGCGGGCGGCAGCTCCTACGAGCAGTACTTC

clone_size: NA
j_call: TRBJ2-3
v_call: TRBV5-1
d_call: NA
cdr3_aa: CASSREHPSSTDTQYF
cdr3_nt: TGCGCCAGCAGCCGAGAACATCCGTCTAGCACAGATACGCAGTATTTT

clone_size: NA
j_call: TRBJ2-7
v_call: TRBV6-5
d_call: NA
cdr3_aa: CASSAQIAYEQYF
cdr3_nt: TGTGCCAGCAGTGCCCAAATTGCCTACGAGCAGTACTTC

clone_size: few
j_call: TRBJ1-2
v_call: TRBV18
d_call: TRBD1
cdr3_aa: CASSPLDRGGYGYTF
cdr3_nt: TGTGCCAGCTCACCCCTGGACAGGGGTGGATATGGCTACACCTTC

clone_size: NA
j_call: TRBJ2-5
v_call: TRBV6-5
d_call: TRBD2
cdr3_aa: CASSYVTSAETQYF
cdr3_nt: TGTGCCAGCAGTTACGTGACTAGCGCAGAGACCCAGTACTTC

clone_size: NA
j_call: TRBJ2-5
v_call: TRBV10-3
d_call: TRBD2
cdr3_aa: CAISGSHRGGAETQYF
cdr3_nt: TGTGCCATCAGTGGGTCCCACCGGGGGGGCGCGGAGACCCAGTACTTC

clone_size: NA
j_call: TRBJ2-5
v_call: TRBV30
d_call: NA
cdr3_aa: CAWSVNIEETQYF
cdr3_nt: TGTGCCTGGAGTGTAAACATAGAAGAGACCCAGTACTTC

clone_size: NA
j_call: TRBJ1-2
v_call: TRBV5-4
d_call: NA
cdr3_aa: CASSFLQGYGYTF
cdr3_nt: TGTGCCAGCAGCTTTCTGCAGGGGTATGGCTACACCTTC

clone_size: NA
j_call: TRBJ1-2
v_call: TRBV15
d_call: NA
cdr3_aa: CATSRPTVPRDYGYTF
cdr3_nt: TGTGCCACCAGCAGACCGACAGTGCCTCGGGACTATGGCTACACCTTC